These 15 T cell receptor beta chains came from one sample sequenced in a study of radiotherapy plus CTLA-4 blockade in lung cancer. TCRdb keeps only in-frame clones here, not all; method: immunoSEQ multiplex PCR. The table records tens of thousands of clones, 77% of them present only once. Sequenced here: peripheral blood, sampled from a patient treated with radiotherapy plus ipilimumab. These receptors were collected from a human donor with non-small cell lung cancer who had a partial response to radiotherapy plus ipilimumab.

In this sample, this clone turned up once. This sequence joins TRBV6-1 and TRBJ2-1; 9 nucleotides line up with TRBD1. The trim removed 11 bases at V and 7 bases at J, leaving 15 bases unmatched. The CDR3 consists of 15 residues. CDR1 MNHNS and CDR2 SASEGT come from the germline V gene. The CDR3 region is CALSAGTGRINEQFF. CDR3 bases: TGTGCCTTGTCTGCCGGGACAGGGCGAATTAATGAGCAGTTCTTC.

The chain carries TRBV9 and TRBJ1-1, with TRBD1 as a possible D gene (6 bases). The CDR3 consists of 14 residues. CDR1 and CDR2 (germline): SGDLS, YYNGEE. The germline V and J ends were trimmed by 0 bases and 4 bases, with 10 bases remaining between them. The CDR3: CASSVEGGGTEAFF. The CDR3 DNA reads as TGTGCCAGCAGCGTAGAGGGGGGGGGCACTGAAGCTTTCTTT.

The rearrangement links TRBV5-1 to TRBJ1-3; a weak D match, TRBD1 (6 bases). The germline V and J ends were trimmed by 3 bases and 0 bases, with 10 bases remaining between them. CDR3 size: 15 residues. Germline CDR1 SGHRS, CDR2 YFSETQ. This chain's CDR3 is CASSSTGRSGNTIYF. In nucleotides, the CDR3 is TGCGCCAGCAGCTCGACAGGTCGCTCTGGAAACACCATATATTTT.

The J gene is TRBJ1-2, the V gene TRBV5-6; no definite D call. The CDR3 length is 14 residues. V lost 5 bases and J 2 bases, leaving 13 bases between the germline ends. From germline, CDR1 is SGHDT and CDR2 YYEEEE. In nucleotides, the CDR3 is TGTGCCAGCAGTTCCGGACTGGGAAACTATGGCTACACCTTC. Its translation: CASSSGLGNYGYTF.

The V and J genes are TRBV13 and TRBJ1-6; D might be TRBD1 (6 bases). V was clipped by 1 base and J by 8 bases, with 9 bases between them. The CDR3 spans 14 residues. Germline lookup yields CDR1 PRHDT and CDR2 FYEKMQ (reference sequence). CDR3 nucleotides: TGTGCCAGCAGCTTAGTGGCAGGGGATTCACCCCTCCACTTT. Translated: CASSLVAGDSPLHF.

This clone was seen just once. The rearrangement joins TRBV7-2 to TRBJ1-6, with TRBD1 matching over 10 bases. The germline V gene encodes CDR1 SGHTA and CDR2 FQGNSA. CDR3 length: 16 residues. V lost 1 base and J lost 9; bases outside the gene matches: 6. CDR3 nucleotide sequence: TGTGCCAGCAGCTTAGACCCGGGACAGGGGACTTCACCCCTCCACTTT. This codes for CASSLDPGQGTSPLHF.

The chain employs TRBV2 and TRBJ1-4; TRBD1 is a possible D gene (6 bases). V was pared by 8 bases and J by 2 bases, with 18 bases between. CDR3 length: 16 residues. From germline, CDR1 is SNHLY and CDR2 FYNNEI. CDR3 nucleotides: TGTGCCAGCGCGCGGGGAGGGGGAGGCACTAATGAAAAACTGTTTTTT. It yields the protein CASARGGGGTNEKLFF.

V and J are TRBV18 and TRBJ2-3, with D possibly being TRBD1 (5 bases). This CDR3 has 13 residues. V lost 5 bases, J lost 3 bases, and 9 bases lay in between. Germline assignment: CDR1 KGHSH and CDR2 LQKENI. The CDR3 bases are TGTGCCAGCTCAGCCAGACAGACAGATACGCAGTATTTT. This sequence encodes CASSARQTDTQYF.

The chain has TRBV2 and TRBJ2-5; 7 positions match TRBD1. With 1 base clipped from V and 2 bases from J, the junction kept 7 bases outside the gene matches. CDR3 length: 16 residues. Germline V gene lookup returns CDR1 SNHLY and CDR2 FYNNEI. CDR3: CASSEVTGTVQETQYF. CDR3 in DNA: TGTGCCAGCAGTGAAGTAACCGGGACAGTACAAGAGACCCAGTACTTC.

CDR3 loop: CASSLGHYEQYF. The DNA for the CDR3 is TGTGCCAGCAGTCTCGGACATTACGAGCAGTACTTC. The V call is TRBV14, the J call TRBJ2-7, with D possibly TRBD1 on 5 matching bases. Germline assignment: CDR1 SGHDN and CDR2 FVKESK. The V end lost 6 bases, the J end lost 4 bases, and 10 bases lay between the germline ends. This CDR3 is 12 amino acids long.

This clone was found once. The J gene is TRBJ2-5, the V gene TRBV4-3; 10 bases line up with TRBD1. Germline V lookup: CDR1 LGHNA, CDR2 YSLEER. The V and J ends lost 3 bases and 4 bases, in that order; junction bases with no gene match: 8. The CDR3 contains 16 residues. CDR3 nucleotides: TGCGCCAGCAGCCAGAGGACAGGGGGTATGGCAGAGACCCAGTACTTC. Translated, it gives CASSQRTGGMAETQYF.

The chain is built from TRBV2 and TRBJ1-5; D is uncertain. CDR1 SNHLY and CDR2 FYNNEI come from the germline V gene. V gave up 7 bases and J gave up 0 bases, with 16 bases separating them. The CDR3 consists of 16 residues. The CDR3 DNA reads TGTGCCAGCAATTCGGGTCAGCCCGGTAGCAATCAGCCCCAGCATTTT. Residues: CASNSGQPGSNQPQHF. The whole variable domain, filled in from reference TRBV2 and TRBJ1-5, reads EPEVTQTPSHQVTQMGQEVILRCVPISNHLYFYWYRQILGQKVEFLVSFYNNEISEKSEIFDDQFSVERPDGSNFTLKIRSTKLEDSAMYFCASNSGQPGSNQPQHFGDGTRLSIL.

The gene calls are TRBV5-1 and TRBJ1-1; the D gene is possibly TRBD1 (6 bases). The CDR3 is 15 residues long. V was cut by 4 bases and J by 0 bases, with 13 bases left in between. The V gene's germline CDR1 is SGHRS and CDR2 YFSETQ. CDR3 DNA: TGCGCCAGCAGCGTGCCGGGACAAGTGAACACTGAAGCTTTCTTT. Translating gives CASSVPGQVNTEAFF.

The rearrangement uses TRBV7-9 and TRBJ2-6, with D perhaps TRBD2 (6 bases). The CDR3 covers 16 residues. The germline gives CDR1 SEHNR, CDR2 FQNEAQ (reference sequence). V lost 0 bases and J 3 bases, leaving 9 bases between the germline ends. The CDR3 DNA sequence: TGTGCCAGCAGCTTAGCAGGGACTCTTGGGGCCAACGTCCTGACTTTC. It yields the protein CASSLAGTLGANVLTF.

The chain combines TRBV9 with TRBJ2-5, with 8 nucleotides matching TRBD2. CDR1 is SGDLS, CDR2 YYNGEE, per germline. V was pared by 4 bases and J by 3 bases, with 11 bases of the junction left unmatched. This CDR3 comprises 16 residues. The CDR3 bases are TGTGCCAGCAGCCCATACCCCGGGGGGGCCGAAGAGACCCAGTACTTC. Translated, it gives CASSPYPGGAEETQYF. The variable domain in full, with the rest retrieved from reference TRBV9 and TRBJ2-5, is DSGVTQTPKHLITATGQRVTLRCSPRSGDLSVYWYQQSLDQGLQFLIQYYNGEERAKGNILERFSAQQFPDLHSELNLSSLELGDSALYFCASSPYPGGAEETQYFGPGTRLLVL.